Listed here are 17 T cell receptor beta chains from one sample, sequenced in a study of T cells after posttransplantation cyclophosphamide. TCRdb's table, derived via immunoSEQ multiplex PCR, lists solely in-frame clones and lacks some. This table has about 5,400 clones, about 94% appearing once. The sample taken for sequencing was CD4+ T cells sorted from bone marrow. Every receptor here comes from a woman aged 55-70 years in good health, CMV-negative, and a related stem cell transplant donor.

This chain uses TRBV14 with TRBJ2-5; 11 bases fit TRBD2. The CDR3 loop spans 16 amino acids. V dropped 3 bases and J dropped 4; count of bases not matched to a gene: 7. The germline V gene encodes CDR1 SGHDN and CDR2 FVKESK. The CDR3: CASSHWLAGGRETQYF. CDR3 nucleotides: TGTGCCAGCAGCCATTGGTTAGCGGGAGGGCGAGAGACCCAGTACTTC. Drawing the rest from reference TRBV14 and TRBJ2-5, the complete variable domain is EAGVTQFPSHSVIEKGQTVTLRCDPISGHDNLYWYRRVMGKEIKFLLHFVKESKQDESGMPNNRFLAERTGGTYSTLKVQPAELEDSGVYFCASSHWLAGGRETQYFGPGTRLLVL.

The DNA of the CDR3 is TGTGCCAGCAGCCACCCGGGACTAGCGGGAGGAGAGTCCTACAATGAGCAGTTCTTC. Residues: CASSHPGLAGGESYNEQFF. The rearrangement uses TRBV7-8 and TRBJ2-1; 15 bases line up with TRBD2. V shed 5 bases, J shed 1 base, and the junction held 9 bases outside the gene matches. This CDR3 has 19 residues. Germline lookup yields CDR1 SGHVS and CDR2 FQNEAQ.

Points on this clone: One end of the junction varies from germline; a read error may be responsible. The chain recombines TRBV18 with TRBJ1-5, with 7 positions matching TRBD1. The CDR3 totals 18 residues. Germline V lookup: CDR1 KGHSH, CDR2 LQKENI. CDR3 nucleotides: TGTGCCAGCTCACCATTTCCCACGGGACAGCTTAGCAATCAGCCCCGGCATTTT. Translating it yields CASSPFPTGQLSNQPRHF.

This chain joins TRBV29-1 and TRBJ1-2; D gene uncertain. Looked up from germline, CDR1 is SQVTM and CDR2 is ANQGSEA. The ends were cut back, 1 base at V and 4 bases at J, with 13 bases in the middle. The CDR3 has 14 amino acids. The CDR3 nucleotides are TGCAGCGTTGAAGTCGCTGGGAGGTTCTATGGCTACACCTTC. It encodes CSVEVAGRFYGYTF.

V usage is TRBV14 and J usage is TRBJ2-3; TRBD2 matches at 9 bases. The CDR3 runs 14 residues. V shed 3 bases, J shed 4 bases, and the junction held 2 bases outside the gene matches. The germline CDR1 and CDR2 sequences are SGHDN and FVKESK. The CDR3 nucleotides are TGTGCCAGCAGCCATGCGGGAGGGCCAGATACGCAGTATTTT. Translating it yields CASSHAGGPDTQYF.

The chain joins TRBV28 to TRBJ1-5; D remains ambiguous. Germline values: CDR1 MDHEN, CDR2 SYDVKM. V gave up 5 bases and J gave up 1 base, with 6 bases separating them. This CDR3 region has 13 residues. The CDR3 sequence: CASSLPSNQPQHF. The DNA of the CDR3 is TGTGCCAGCAGTCTACCCAGCAATCAGCCCCAGCATTTT.

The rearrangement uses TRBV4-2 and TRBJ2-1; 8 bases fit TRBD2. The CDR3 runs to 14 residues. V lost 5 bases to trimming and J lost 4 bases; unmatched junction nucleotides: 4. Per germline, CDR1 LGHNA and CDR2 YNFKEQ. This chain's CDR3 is CASSGSGIYNEQFF. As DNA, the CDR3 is TGTGCCAGCAGCGGTAGCGGGATATACAATGAGCAGTTCTTC.

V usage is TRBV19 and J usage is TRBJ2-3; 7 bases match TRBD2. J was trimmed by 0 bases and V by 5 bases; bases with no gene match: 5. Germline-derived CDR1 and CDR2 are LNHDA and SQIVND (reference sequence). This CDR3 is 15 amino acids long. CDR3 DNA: TGTGCCAGTAGTGGCGGGGGAGGGAGCACAGATACGCAGTATTTT. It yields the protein CASSGGGGSTDTQYF.

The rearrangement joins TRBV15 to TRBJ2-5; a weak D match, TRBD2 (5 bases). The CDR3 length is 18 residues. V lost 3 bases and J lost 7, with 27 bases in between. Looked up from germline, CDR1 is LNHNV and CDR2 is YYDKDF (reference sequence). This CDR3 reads CATSRDPGGWIGGPTQYF. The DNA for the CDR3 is TGTGCCACCAGCAGGGACCCCGGAGGATGGATAGGAGGTCCGACCCAGTACTTC. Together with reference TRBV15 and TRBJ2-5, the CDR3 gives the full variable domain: DAMVIQNPRYQVTQFGKPVTLSCSQTLNHNVMYWYQQKSSQAPKLLFHYYDKDFNNEADTPDNFQSRRPNTSFCFLDIRSPGLGDTAMYLCATSRDPGGWIGGPTQYFGPGTRLLVL.

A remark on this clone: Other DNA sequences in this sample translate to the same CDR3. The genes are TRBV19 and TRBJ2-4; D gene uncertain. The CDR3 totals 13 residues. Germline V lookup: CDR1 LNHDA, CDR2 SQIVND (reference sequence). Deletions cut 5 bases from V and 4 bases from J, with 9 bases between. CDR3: CASSSGAKNIQYF. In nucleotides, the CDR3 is TGTGCCAGTAGTTCCGGAGCGAAAAACATTCAGTACTTC.

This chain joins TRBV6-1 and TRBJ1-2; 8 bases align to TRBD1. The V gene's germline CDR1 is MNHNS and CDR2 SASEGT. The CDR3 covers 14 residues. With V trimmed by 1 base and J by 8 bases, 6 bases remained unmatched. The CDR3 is CASSEDAGGIGYTF. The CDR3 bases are TGTGCCAGCAGTGAAGATGCAGGGGGCATCGGCTACACCTTC.

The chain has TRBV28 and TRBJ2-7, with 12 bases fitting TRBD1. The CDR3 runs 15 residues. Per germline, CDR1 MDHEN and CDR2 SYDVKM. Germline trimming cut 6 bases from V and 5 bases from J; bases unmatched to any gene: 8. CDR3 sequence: CASRFAGTGGNEQYV. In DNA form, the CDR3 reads TGTGCCAGCAGATTTGCCGGGACAGGGGGCAACGAGCAGTACGTC.

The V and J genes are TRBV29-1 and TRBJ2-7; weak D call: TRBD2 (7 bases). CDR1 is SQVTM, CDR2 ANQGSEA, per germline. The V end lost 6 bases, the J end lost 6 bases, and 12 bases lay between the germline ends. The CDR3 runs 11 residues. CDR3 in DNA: TGCAGCGTGGAGGGGGGGTCCGAGCAGTACTTC. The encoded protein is CSVEGGSEQYF.

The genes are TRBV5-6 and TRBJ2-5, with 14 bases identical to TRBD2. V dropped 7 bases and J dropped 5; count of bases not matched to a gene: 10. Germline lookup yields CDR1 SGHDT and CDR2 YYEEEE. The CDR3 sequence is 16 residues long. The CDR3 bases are TGTGCCAGCGGGATTCGACTAGCGGGGGGGCTGGAGACCCAGTACTTC. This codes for CASGIRLAGGLETQYF.

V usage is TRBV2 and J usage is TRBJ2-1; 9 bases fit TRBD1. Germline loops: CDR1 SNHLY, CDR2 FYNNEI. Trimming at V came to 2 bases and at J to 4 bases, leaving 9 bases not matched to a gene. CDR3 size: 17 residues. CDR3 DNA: TGTGCCAGCAGTGAAATCGGTGGGGACAGGGCGTACAATGAGCAGTTCTTC. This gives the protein CASSEIGGDRAYNEQFF.

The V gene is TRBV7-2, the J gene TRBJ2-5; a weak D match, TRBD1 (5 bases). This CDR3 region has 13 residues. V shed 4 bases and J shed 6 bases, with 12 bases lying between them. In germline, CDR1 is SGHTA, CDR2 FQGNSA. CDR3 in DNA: TGTGCCAGCAGCTCTTTACCAGGGAAGACCCAGTACTTC. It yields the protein CASSSLPGKTQYF.

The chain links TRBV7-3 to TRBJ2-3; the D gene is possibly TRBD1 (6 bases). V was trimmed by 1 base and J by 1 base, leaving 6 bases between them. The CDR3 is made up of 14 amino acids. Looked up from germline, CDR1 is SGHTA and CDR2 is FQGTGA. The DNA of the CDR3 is TGTGCCAGCAGCTTAAGACAGGGCACAGATACGCAGTATTTT. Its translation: CASSLRQGTDTQYF.